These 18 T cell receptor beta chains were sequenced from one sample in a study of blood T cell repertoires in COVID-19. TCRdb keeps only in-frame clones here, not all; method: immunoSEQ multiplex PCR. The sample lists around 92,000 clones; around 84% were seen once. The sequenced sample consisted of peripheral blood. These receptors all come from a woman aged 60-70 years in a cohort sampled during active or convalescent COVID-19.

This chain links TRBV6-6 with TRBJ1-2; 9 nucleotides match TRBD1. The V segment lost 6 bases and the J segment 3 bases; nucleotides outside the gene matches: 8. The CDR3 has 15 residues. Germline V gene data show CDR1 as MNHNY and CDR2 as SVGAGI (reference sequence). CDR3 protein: CASRGGQGRDYGYTF. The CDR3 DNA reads TGTGCCAGCAGGGGCGGACAGGGGCGGGACTATGGCTACACCTTC.

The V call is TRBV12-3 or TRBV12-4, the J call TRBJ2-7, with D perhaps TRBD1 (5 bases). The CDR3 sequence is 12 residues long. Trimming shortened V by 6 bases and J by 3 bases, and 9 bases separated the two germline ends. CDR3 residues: CASSPQGYEQYF. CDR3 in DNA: TGTGCCAGCAGCCCCCAGGGCTACGAGCAGTACTTC.

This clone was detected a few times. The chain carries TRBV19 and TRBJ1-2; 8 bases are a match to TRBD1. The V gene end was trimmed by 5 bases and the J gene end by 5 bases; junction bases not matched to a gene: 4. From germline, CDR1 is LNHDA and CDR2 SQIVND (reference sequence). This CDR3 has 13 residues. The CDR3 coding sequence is TGTGCCAGTAGTTCCCGACAGGGGTATGGCTACACCTTC. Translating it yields CASSSRQGYGYTF.

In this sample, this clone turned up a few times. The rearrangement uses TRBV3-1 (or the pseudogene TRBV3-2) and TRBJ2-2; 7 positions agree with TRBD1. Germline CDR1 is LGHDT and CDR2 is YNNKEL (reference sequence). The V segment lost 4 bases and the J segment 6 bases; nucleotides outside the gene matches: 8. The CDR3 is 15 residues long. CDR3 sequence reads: CASSRGVGGPGELFF. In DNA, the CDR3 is TGTGCCAGCAGCCGAGGGGTAGGGGGCCCCGGGGAGCTGTTTTTT.

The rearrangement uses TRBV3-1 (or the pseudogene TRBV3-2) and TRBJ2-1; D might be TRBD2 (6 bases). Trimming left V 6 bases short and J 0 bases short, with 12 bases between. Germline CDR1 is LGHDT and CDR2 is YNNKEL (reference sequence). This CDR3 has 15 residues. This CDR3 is CASSYSGSSYNEQFF. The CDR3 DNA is TGTGCCAGCAGTTATAGCGGTAGCTCCTACAATGAGCAGTTCTTC.

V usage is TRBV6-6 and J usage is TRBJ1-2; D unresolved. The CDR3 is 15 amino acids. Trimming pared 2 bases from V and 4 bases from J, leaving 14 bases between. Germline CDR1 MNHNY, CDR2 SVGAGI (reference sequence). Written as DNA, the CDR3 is TGTGCCAGCAGTTACGGAGCCGGCGCTGCCTATGGCTACACCTTC. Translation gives CASSYGAGAAYGYTF.

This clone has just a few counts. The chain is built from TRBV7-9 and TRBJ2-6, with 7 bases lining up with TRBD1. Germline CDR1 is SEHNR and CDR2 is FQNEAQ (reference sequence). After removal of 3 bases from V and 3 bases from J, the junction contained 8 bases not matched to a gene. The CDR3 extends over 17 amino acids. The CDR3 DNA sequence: TGTGCCAGCAGCTTGGGGACAGCTCTAGGTGGGGCCAACGTCCTGACTTTC. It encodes CASSLGTALGGANVLTF.

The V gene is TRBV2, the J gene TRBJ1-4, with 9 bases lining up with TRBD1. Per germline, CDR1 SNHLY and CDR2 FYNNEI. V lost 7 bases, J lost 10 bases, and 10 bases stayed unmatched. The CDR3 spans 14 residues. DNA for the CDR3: TGTGCCAGCATAGAGGACAGGGGTATAGGAAAACTGTTTTTT. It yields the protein CASIEDRGIGKLFF.

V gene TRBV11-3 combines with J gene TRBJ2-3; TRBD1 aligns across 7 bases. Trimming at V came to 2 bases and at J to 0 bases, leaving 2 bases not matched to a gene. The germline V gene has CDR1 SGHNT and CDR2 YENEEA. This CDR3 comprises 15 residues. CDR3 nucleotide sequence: TGTGCCAGCAGCTTATGGGGACAGAGCACAGATACGCAGTATTTT. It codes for CASSLWGQSTDTQYF.

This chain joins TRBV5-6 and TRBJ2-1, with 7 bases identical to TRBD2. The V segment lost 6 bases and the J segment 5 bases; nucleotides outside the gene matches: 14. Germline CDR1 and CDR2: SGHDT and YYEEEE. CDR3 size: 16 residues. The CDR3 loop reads CASTSGGRGDDNEQFF. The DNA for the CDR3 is TGTGCCAGCACCTCCGGGGGACGGGGGGACGACAATGAGCAGTTCTTC.

The CDR3 loop reads CASSLDRTEAFF. In nucleotides, the CDR3 is TGTGCCAGCAGCTTGGACCGGACTGAAGCTTTCTTT. The V gene is TRBV5-6, the J gene TRBJ1-1; no reliable D call. The CDR3 is 12 residues long. Per germline, CDR1 SGHDT and CDR2 YYEEEE. With 0 bases removed from V and 5 bases from J, the gap between germline ends came to 5 bases. Together with reference TRBV5-6 and TRBJ1-1, the CDR3 gives the full variable domain: DAGVTQSPTHLIKTRGQQVTLRCSPKSGHDTVSWYQQALGQGPQFIFQYYEEEERQRGNFPDRFSGHQFPNYSSELNVNALLLGDSALYLCASSLDRTEAFFGQGTRLTVV.

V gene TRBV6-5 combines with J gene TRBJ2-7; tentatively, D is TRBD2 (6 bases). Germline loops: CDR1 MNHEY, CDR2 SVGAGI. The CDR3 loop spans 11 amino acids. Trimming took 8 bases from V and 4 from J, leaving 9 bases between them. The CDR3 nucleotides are TGTGCCAGCGGGACTGCTTACGAGCAGTACTTC. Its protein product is CASGTAYEQYF.

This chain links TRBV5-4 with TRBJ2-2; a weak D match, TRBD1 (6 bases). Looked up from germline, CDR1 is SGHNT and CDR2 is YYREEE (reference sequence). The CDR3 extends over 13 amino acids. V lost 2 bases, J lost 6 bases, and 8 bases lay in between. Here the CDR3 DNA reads TGTGCCAGCAGCTTTGGGGGCCCCGGGGAGCTGTTTTTT. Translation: CASSFGGPGELFF.

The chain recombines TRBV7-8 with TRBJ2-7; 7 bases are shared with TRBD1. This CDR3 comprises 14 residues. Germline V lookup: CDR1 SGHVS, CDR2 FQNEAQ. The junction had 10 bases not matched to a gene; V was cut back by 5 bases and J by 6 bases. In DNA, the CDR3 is TGTGCCAGCAGCGAATCACAGGGGATAGGCGAGCAGTACTTC. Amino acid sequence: CASSESQGIGEQYF.

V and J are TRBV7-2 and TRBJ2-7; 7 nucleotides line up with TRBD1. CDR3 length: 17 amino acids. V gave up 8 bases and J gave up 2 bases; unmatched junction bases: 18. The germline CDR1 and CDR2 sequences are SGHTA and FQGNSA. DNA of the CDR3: TGTGCCAGCCGCGGAGAGGGTTGGGACAGTCGTACCTACGAGCAGTACTTC. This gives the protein CASRGEGWDSRTYEQYF.

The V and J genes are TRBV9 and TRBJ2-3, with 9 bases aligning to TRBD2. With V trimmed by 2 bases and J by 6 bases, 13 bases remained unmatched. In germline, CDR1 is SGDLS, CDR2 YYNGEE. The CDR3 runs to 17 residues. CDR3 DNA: TGTGCCAGCAGCGTCCCGGCTCAGATAGCGGGAGCGGATACGCAGTATTTT. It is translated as CASSVPAQIAGADTQYF.

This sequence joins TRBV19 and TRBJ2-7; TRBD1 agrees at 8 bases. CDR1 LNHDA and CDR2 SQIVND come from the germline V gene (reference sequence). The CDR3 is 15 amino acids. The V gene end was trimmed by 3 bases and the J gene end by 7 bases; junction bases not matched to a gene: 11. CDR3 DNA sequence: TGTGCCAGTAGTATCGACAGGGGTTTCTCCCAGGAGCAGTACTTC. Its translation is CASSIDRGFSQEQYF.

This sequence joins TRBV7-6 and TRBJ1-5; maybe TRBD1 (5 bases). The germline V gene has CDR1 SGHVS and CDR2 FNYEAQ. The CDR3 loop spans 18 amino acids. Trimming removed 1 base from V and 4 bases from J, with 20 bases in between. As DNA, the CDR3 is TGTGCCAGCAGCTTAGAGGCCCACGCGGGGGTAAGAAATCAGCCCCAGCATTTT. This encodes CASSLEAHAGVRNQPQHF. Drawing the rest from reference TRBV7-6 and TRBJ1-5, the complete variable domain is GAGVSQSPRYKVTKRGQDVALRCDPISGHVSLYWYRQALGQGPEFLTYFNYEAQQDKSGLPNDRFSAERPEGSISTLTIQRTEQRDSAMYRCASSLEAHAGVRNQPQHFGDGTRLSIL.